The 29 T cell receptor beta chains below were found in one sample sequenced in a study of T-cell reconstitution after alpha-beta-depleted transplantation in children. General study results and limits: A year post-transplant, T-cell counts and diversity derived mostly from newly produced T cells.

No antigen has been assigned to these receptors. It was with unique molecular identifiers that the TCRbeta library was prepared. Each CDR3 protein gets one entry after TCRdb re-called the PCR reads with MiXCR. Of hundreds of thousands of distinct CDR3 sequences listed, 6% to 10% are singletons. The sample here was peripheral blood, taken 360 days after TCRalphabeta/CD19-depleted stem cell transplant. The receptor set was obtained from a female patient aged 2-9 years who had a stem cell transplant for Fanconi anemia, so the T cells may come from the graft donor.

This clonotype was observed at least ten times. As DNA, the CDR3 is TGCGCCAGCAGCCTACAGGGGTTAAACTATGGCTACACCTTC. This codes for CASSLQGLNYGYTF. V gene TRBV5-1 combines with J gene TRBJ1-2, with 7 bases lining up with TRBD1. CDR1 and CDR2 from the germline V gene are SGHRS and YFSETQ. With V trimmed by 4 bases and J by 2 bases, 5 bases remained unmatched. The CDR3 has 14 residues.

The table lists this clonotype with many counts. This sequence joins TRBV28 and TRBJ2-3; tentative D call: TRBD1 (5 bases). The germline CDR1 and CDR2 sequences are MDHEN and SYDVKM. V shed 10 bases and J shed 2 bases, with 10 bases lying between them. The CDR3 covers 12 residues. In DNA, the CDR3 is TGTGCCACCAGGGTTCTCACAGATACGCAGTATTTT. This codes for CATRVLTDTQYF.

The chain couples TRBV11-3 to TRBJ2-7, with 7 nucleotides matching TRBD2. CDR3 size: 16 residues. Germline V lookup: CDR1 SGHNT, CDR2 YENEEA. J gave up 5 bases and V 4 bases, and 14 bases lay outside the gene matches. The CDR3 sequence is CASSYPAQRDGHEQYF. In nucleotides, the CDR3 is TGTGCCAGCAGCTACCCGGCCCAGCGGGATGGACACGAGCAGTACTTC.

This clonotype has more than one count but fewer than ten. V usage is TRBV7-9 and J usage is TRBJ2-5; 8 bases are a match to TRBD1. The CDR3 extends over 16 amino acids. V gave up 3 bases and J gave up 1 base; unmatched junction bases: 7. Germline lookup yields CDR1 SEHNR and CDR2 FQNEAQ (reference sequence). The CDR3 nucleotides are TGTGCCAGCAGCTTGCCCCGACAGGGGCCCCAAGAGACCCAGTACTTC. This sequence encodes CASSLPRQGPQETQYF.

This clonotype was observed at least ten times. DNA of the CDR3: TGTGCCAGCAGCGCGGACCCTCTAAGCTACGAGCAGTACTTC. The encoded protein is CASSADPLSYEQYF. The rearrangement uses TRBV9 and TRBJ2-7; D remains unclear. CDR3 length: 14 residues. V lost 3 bases to trimming and J lost 3 bases, with 13 bases between them. From germline, CDR1 is SGDLS and CDR2 YYNGEE.

Concerning this clonotype: A read error is possible here, since a much larger clone lies one base away. The chain has TRBV10-3 and TRBJ2-7; TRBD1 agrees at 9 bases. With V trimmed by 6 bases and J by 8 bases, 14 bases remained unmatched. Germline V gene lookup returns CDR1 ENHRY and CDR2 SYGVKD. There are 15 residues in the CDR3. The CDR3 reads CAISASGQGARKQYF. As DNA, the CDR3 is TGTGCCATCAGCGCTTCGGGACAGGGCGCTCGGAAGCAGTACTTC.

This clonotype was seen at least ten times. The V gene is TRBV3-1, the J gene TRBJ1-2; D uncertain. This CDR3 has 15 residues. The V end lost 0 bases, the J end lost 7 bases, and 15 bases lay between the germline ends. Germline CDR1 reads LGHDT; CDR2 reads YNNKEL (reference sequence). Here the CDR3 DNA reads TGTGCCAGCAGCCAAGACGAAAGCGTTTTCGGTGGCTACACCTTC. Its translation: CASSQDESVFGGYTF.

This clonotype was seen at least ten times. The chain links TRBV20-1 to TRBJ2-2, with unresolved D. This CDR3 is 13 amino acids long. Germline CDR1 is DFQATT and CDR2 is SNEGSKA (reference sequence). Trimming took 6 bases from V and 0 from J, leaving 8 bases between them. In DNA form, the CDR3 reads TGCAGTGCCCGGCCAACGAACACCGGGGAGCTGTTTTTT. Its protein is CSARPTNTGELFF.

This clonotype has a count of ten or more. CDR3 in amino acids: CASSAAWRVENGYTF. CDR3 coding DNA: TGTGCCAGCAGCGCGGCGTGGAGGGTCGAGAATGGCTACACCTTC. This chain uses TRBV7-9 with TRBJ1-2; D gene uncertain. V lost 5 bases and J lost 6, with 19 bases in between. CDR3 size: 15 residues. CDR1 and CDR2 from the germline V gene are SEHNR and FQNEAQ (reference sequence). Filled out from reference TRBV7-9 and TRBJ1-2, the complete variable domain reads DTGVSQNPRHKITKRGQNVTFRCDPISEHNRLYWYRQTLGQGPEFLTYFQNEAQLEKSRLLSDRFSAERPKGSFSTLEIQRTEQGDSAMYLCASSAAWRVENGYTFGSGTRLTVV.

This clonotype was detected only a few times. This chain links TRBV5-6 with TRBJ2-1, with D possibly being TRBD1 or TRBD2 (5 bases each). CDR1 SGHDT and CDR2 YYEEEE come from the germline V gene. This CDR3 contains 14 residues. Deletions cut 6 bases from V and 0 bases from J, with 10 bases between. The CDR3: CASNWDRSYNEQFF. For the CDR3, the DNA is TGTGCCAGCAACTGGGACCGCTCCTACAATGAGCAGTTCTTC.

This clonotype was observed at least ten times. The V call is TRBV6-2 or TRBV6-3, the J call TRBJ2-4; D unclear. Looked up from germline, CDR1 is MNHEY and CDR2 is SVGEGT. Trimming took 7 bases from V and 9 from J, leaving 13 bases between them. There are 12 residues in the CDR3. The CDR3 DNA reads as TGTGCCAGCACTCGGCAGGAAGGCATTCAGTACTTC. Translation gives CASTRQEGIQYF.

This clonotype occurred many times. The gene calls are TRBV7-2 and TRBJ2-2; D is unresolved. V was pared by 4 bases and J by 6 bases, with 21 bases between. The germline V gene has CDR1 SGHTA and CDR2 FQGNSA. The CDR3 consists of 17 residues. This CDR3 reads CASSSLVWEMVAGELFF. CDR3 coding DNA: TGTGCCAGCAGCTCACTCGTGTGGGAAATGGTGGCCGGGGAGCTGTTTTTT.

The gene calls are TRBV28 and TRBJ2-5; TRBD2 matches 7 bases. CDR3 length: 16 residues. Per germline, CDR1 MDHEN and CDR2 SYDVKM. V gave up 6 bases and J gave up 4 bases; unmatched junction bases: 14. The CDR3 DNA is TGTGCCAGCAGATACCGGAGGTTGGGGGAGGGAGAGACCCAGTACTTC. It is translated as CASRYRRLGEGETQYF.

This chain joins TRBV5-1 and TRBJ2-2; TRBD2 might be the D (5 bases). Germline V gives CDR1 SGHRS, CDR2 YFSETQ. The CDR3 spans 14 residues. Trimming left V 0 bases short and J 7 bases short, with 10 bases between. The CDR3 nucleotides read TGCGCCAGCAGCTTGGGCGGGCTCGGCGGGGAGCTGTTTTTT. Protein product: CASSLGGLGGELFF.

The table lists this clonotype with a few counts. This chain joins TRBV21-1 and TRBJ2-2; the table names TRBD2, a call not compared with the DNA. TRBV21-1 is listed as a pseudogene. The CDR3 spans 18 residues. The CDR3 DNA follows: TGTGCCAGCAGCACCTACCGAGACAGCGAGGGGCACACCGGGGAGCTGTTTTTT. Translated: CASSTYRDSEGHTGELFF.

This clonotype has ten or more counts. This rearrangement joins TRBV7-2 to TRBJ2-3; D unclear. Trimming took 5 bases from V and 2 from J, leaving 11 bases between them. The germline CDR1 and CDR2 sequences are SGHTA and FQGNSA. There are 14 residues in the CDR3. The CDR3 is CASSHDSNTDTQYF. The CDR3 DNA follows: TGTGCCAGCAGCCATGACTCAAACACAGATACGCAGTATTTT.

This clonotype turned up a few times. The chain uses TRBV2 and TRBJ2-3, with D tentatively TRBD1 (5 bases). CDR1 SNHLY and CDR2 FYNNEI come from the germline V gene. Trimming stripped 6 bases from V and 4 bases from J, with 8 bases between. This CDR3 is 12 amino acids long. CDR3: CASRDTADTQYF. The CDR3 DNA sequence: TGTGCCAGCAGGGACACAGCAGATACGCAGTATTTT.

The chain is built from TRBV7-7 and TRBJ2-5; D call uncertain. The length of the CDR3 is 14 residues. V was shortened by 5 bases and J by 4 bases, with 14 bases between the two germline ends. Germline V gene lookup returns CDR1 SSHAT and CDR2 FNYEAQ (reference sequence). The CDR3 region has the DNA TGTGCCAGCAGCAAACAAGCGCTCCTAGAGACCCAGTACTTC. Residues: CASSKQALLETQYF.

This clonotype has ten or more counts. The chain combines TRBV7-9 with TRBJ1-1, with D hard to call. The CDR3 loop spans 15 amino acids. Germline values: CDR1 SEHNR, CDR2 FQNEAQ (reference sequence). V lost 1 base to trimming and J lost 1 base, with 10 bases between them. CDR3 sequence reads: CASSLGGGKNTEAFF. As DNA, the CDR3 is TGTGCCAGCAGCTTAGGGGGTGGGAAGAACACTGAAGCTTTCTTT.

This clonotype was observed many times. The V call is TRBV4-3, the J call TRBJ1-1; a weak D match, TRBD1 (5 bases). The CDR3 is 14 amino acids. CDR1 and CDR2 (germline): LGHNA, YSLEER. Trimming removed 0 bases at V and 3 bases at J, with 8 bases between. CDR3 sequence: CASSQDRVDTEAFF. In nucleotides, the CDR3 is TGCGCCAGCAGCCAAGACAGGGTTGACACTGAAGCTTTCTTT.

The gene calls are TRBV19 and TRBJ2-7, with 7 bases that match TRBD2. The CDR3 runs 15 residues. J gave up 0 bases and V 3 bases, and 5 bases lay outside the gene matches. Looked up from germline, CDR1 is LNHDA and CDR2 is SQIVND (reference sequence). The CDR3, as DNA: TGTGCCAGTAGTATCATCTCGGGGGGCTCCTACGAGCAGTACTTC. It specifies CASSIISGGSYEQYF.

This clonotype was recorded a few times. The chain uses TRBV7-8 and TRBJ2-2; TRBD2 aligns across 7 bases. Germline V gene data show CDR1 as SGHVS and CDR2 as FQNEAQ. Trimming at V came to 1 base and at J to 5 bases, leaving 4 bases not matched to a gene. The CDR3 contains 15 residues. The CDR3 DNA sequence: TGTGCCAGCAGCTTAGACGGGGGGTGGACCGGGGAGCTGTTTTTT. As protein: CASSLDGGWTGELFF.

This clonotype was recorded at least ten times. V usage is TRBV29-1 and J usage is TRBJ2-1, with a weak D call TRBD2 (6 bases). Germline assignment: CDR1 SQVTM and CDR2 ANQGSEA. CDR3 length: 11 residues. The germline V and J ends were trimmed by 7 bases and 5 bases, with 9 bases remaining between them. Here the CDR3 reads CSASVDNEQFF. The CDR3 coding sequence is TGCAGCGCTAGCGTAGACAATGAGCAGTTCTTC.

This clonotype has at least ten counts. The V gene is TRBV25-1, the J gene TRBJ1-1, with D perhaps matching TRBD1 (6 bases). Trimming left V 4 bases short and J 11 bases short, with 17 bases between. The CDR3 totals 13 residues. Germline CDR1 and CDR2: MGHDK and SYGVNS. The DNA of the CDR3 is TGTGCCAGCAGTGCCCGGGACATTTTTATTGCTTTCTTT. This translates into CASSARDIFIAFF.

This clonotype was counted at least ten times. The chain recombines TRBV7-6 with TRBJ1-2; no clear D gene. V lost 1 base, J lost 0 bases, and 6 bases lay in between. Germline CDR1 SGHVS, CDR2 FNYEAQ. This CDR3 has 14 residues. The CDR3 spells CASSLGGSNYGYTF. In DNA, the CDR3 is TGTGCCAGCAGCTTAGGGGGATCTAACTATGGCTACACCTTC. The full variable domain, in which reference TRBV7-6 and TRBJ1-2 provide the parts outside the CDR3, is GAGVSQSPRYKVTKRGQDVALRCDPISGHVSLYWYRQALGQGPEFLTYFNYEAQQDKSGLPNDRFSAERPEGSISTLTIQRTEQRDSAMYRCASSLGGSNYGYTFGSGTRLTVV.

This clonotype has ten or more counts. The V and J genes are TRBV5-1 and TRBJ2-5, with 7 bases that match TRBD1. The CDR3 totals 17 residues. The germline V gene encodes CDR1 SGHRS and CDR2 YFSETQ. Unmatched junction bases numbered 19, after V lost 4 bases and J lost 7 bases. The DNA for the CDR3 is TGCGCCAGCAGCCCGGGACAGCCAACTCCAACTCTGGGGACCCAGTACTTC. Its translation is CASSPGQPTPTLGTQYF.

This clonotype was seen at least ten times. The chain is built from TRBV27 and TRBJ2-3, with D tentatively TRBD1 (6 bases). Trimming stripped 4 bases from V and 6 bases from J, with 11 bases between. The CDR3 is 13 amino acids. Germline V gives CDR1 MNHEY, CDR2 SMNVEV (reference sequence). The CDR3 DNA is TGTGCCAGCAGTTGGTCAGGGGAGGATACGCAGTATTTT. Translating gives CASSWSGEDTQYF.

The sample holds many counts of this clonotype. This chain uses TRBV7-9 with TRBJ1-1, with 8 nucleotides matching TRBD1. V trimming: 4 bases; J trimming: 10 bases; junction bases outside the gene matches: 2. From germline, CDR1 is SEHNR and CDR2 FQNEAQ (reference sequence). The CDR3 length is 11 residues. This CDR3 reads CASSSGQGAFF. The CDR3 nucleotides are TGTGCCAGCAGCTCTGGACAGGGAGCTTTCTTT.

This chain joins TRBV3-1 and TRBJ2-3; 12 positions match TRBD2. This CDR3 is 19 amino acids long. J gave up 0 bases and V 4 bases, and 11 bases lay outside the gene matches. Germline values: CDR1 LGHDT, CDR2 YNNKEL (reference sequence). CDR3 protein: CASSPRRLAGGPSTDTQYF. In DNA, the CDR3 is TGTGCCAGCAGCCCGCGCCGTCTAGCGGGGGGGCCGAGCACAGATACGCAGTATTTT.